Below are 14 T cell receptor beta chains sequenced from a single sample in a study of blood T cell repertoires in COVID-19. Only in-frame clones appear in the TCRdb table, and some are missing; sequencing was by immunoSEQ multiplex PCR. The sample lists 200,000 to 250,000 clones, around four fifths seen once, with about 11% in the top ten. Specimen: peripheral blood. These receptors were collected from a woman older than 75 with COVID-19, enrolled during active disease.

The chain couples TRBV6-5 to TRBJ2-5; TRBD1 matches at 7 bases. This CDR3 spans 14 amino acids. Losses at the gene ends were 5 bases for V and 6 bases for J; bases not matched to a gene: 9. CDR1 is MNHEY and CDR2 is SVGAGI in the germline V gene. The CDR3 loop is CASSPPDRVKTQYF. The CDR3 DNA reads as TGTGCCAGCAGTCCTCCCGACAGGGTCAAGACCCAGTACTTC.

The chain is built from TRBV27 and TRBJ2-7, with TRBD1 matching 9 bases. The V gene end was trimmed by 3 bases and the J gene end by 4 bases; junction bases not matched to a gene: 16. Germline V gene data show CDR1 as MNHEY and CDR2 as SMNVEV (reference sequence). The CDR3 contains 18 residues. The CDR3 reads CASSFKMTGDRVGYEQYF. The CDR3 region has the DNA TGTGCCAGCAGTTTCAAGATGACTGGGGACAGGGTCGGGTACGAGCAGTACTTC.

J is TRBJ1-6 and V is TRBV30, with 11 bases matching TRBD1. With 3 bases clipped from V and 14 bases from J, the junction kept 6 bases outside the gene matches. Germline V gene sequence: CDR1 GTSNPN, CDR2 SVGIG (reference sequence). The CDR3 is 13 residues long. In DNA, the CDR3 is TGTGCCTGGAGGGGACAGGGGGAGGGAACCCTCCACTTT. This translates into CAWRGQGEGTLHF. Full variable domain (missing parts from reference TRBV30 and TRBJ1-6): SQTIHQWPATLVQPVGSPLSLECTVEGTSNPNLYWYRQAAGRGLQLLFYSVGIGQISSEVPQNLSASRPQDRQFILSSKKLLLSDSGFYLCAWRGQGEGTLHFGNGTRLTVT.

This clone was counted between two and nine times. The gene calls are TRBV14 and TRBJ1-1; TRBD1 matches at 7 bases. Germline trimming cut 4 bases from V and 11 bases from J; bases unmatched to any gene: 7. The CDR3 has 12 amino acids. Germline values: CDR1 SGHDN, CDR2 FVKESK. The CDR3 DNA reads TGTGCCAGCAGCCGGGCAGACAGGGTGGCTTTCTTT. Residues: CASSRADRVAFF.

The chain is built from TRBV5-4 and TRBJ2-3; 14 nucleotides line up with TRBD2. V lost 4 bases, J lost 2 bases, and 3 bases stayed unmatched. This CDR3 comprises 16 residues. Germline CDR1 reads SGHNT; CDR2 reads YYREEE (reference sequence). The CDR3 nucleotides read TGTGCCAGCAGCGCGGGACTAGCGGGGGCCACAGATACGCAGTATTTT. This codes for CASSAGLAGATDTQYF.

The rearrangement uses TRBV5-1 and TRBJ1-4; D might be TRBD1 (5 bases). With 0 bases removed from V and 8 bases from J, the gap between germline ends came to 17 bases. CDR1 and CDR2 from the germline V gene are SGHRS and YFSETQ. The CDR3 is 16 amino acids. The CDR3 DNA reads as TGCGCCAGCAGCTTGGGTTCGGCAGGGAAAAGGGAAAAACTGTTTTTT. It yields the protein CASSLGSAGKREKLFF.

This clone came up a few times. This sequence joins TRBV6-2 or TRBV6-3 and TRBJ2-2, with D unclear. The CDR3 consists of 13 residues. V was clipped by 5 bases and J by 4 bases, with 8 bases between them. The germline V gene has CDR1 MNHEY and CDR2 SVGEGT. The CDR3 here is CASSARTTGELFF. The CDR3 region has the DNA TGTGCCAGCAGTGCCAGAACCACCGGGGAGCTGTTTTTT.

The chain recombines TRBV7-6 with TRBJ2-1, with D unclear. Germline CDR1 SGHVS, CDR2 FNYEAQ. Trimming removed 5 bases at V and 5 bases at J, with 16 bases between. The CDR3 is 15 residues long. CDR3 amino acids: CASSRQPTENNEQFF. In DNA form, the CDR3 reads TGTGCCAGCAGCCGACAACCGACCGAGAACAATGAGCAGTTCTTC. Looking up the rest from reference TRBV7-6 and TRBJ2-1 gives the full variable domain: GAGVSQSPRYKVTKRGQDVALRCDPISGHVSLYWYRQALGQGPEFLTYFNYEAQQDKSGLPNDRFSAERPEGSISTLTIQRTEQRDSAMYRCASSRQPTENNEQFFGPGTRLTVL.

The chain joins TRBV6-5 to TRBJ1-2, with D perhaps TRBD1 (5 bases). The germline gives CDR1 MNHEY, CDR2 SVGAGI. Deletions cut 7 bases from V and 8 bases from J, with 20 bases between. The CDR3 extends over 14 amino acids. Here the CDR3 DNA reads TGTGCCAGCAATCCGAAGGACACTGCTAGGGGCTACACCTTC. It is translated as CASNPKDTARGYTF.

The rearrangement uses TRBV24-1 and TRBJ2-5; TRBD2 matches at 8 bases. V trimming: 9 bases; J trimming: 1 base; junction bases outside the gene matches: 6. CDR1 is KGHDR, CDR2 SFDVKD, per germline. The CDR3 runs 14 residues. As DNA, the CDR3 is TGTGCCACCGGTGCGGGGGGCTTCCAAGAGACCCAGTACTTC. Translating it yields CATGAGGFQETQYF.

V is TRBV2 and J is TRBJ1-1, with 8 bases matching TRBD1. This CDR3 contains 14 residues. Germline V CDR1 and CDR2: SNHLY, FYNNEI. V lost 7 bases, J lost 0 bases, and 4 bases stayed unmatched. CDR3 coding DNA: TGTGCCAGCACCCAACAGGGGGTGAACACTGAAGCTTTCTTT. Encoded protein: CASTQQGVNTEAFF.

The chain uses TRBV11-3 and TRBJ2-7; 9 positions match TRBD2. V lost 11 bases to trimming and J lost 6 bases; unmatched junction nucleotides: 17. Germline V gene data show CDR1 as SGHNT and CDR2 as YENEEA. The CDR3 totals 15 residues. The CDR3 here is CAQSGLAGTLAEQYV. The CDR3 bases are TGTGCCCAATCTGGGCTAGCGGGGACCCTAGCCGAGCAGTACGTC.

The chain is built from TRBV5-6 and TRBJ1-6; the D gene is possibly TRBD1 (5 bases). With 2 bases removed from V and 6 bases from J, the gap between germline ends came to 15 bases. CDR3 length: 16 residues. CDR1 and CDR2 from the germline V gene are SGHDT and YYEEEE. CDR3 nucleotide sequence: TGTGCCAGCAGCTTTAGGGGCACCGGGGGTAATTCACCCCTCCACTTT. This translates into CASSFRGTGGNSPLHF. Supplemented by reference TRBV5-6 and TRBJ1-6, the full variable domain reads DAGVTQSPTHLIKTRGQQVTLRCSPKSGHDTVSWYQQALGQGPQFIFQYYEEEERQRGNFPDRFSGHQFPNYSSELNVNALLLGDSALYLCASSFRGTGGNSPLHFGNGTRLTVT.

CDR3 loop: CAFTRGPSQPQHF. The CDR3 nucleotides read TGTGCTTTCACAAGAGGGCCCTCTCAGCCCCAGCATTTT. The chain carries TRBV30 and TRBJ1-5; no clear D gene. Germline assignment: CDR1 GTSNPN and CDR2 SVGIG (reference sequence). The CDR3 totals 13 residues.